This TCR beta chain derives from a study of blood T cell repertoires in COVID-19. Overall study context: PBMCs, B-cell-depleted T cells, or T cells provided the cDNA or gDNA that made up the material.

As handled by the study authors: The authors estimated nucleated cell counts from reference gene primer amplification. Assay: immunoSEQ multiplex PCR; the TCRdb copy retains only in-frame clones and omits some. From that table come the V and J calls and clone size; the DNA was used to work out D and trimming. The table records approximately 24,000 clones, around 82% of them present only once. Unmatched junction bases numbered 8, after V lost 4 bases and J lost 6 bases. The CDR3 covers 16 residues. CDR1 and CDR2 (germline): SGHRS, YFSETQ. The chain joins TRBV5-1 to TRBJ2-1; 12 bases agree with TRBD1. Material for sequencing was peripheral blood. The TCR was taken from a human donor in a cohort sampled during active COVID-19. The CDR3 nucleotides are TGCGCCAGCAGCCCCCTTGGGACAGGGGGCCCCAATGAGCAGTTCTTC. It yields the protein CASSPLGTGGPNEQFF.